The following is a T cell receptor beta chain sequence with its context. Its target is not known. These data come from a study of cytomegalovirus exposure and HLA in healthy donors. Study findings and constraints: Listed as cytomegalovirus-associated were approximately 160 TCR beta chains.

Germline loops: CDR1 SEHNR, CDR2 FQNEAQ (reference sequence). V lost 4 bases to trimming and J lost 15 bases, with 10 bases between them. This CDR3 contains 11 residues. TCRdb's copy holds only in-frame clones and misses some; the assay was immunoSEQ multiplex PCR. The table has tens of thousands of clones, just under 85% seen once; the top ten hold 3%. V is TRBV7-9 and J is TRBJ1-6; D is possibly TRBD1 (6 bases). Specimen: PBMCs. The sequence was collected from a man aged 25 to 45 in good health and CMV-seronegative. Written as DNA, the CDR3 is TGTGCCAGCAGCTCCGACAGGCTCCTCCACTTT. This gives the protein CASSSDRLLHF.